This T cell receptor (beta chain) is from a study of blood T cell repertoires in COVID-19. The table came from immunoSEQ multiplex PCR; TCRdb's copy has only in-frame clones and leaves some out. The data contain some 130,000 clones, around 88% of them singletons. Germline V gene sequence: CDR1 SGHRS, CDR2 YFSETQ. There are 14 residues in the CDR3. V was clipped by 0 bases and J by 6 bases; unmatched bases: 3. This clone was counted once. The sample comprised peripheral blood. The chain couples TRBV5-1 to TRBJ1-5; 7 positions match TRBD1. This TCR came from a man in his fifties with acute or convalescent COVID-19. The CDR3 bases are TGCGCCAGCAGCTTGGGACAGGGCAGTCAGCCCCAGCATTTT. Its translation is CASSLGQGSQPQHF.